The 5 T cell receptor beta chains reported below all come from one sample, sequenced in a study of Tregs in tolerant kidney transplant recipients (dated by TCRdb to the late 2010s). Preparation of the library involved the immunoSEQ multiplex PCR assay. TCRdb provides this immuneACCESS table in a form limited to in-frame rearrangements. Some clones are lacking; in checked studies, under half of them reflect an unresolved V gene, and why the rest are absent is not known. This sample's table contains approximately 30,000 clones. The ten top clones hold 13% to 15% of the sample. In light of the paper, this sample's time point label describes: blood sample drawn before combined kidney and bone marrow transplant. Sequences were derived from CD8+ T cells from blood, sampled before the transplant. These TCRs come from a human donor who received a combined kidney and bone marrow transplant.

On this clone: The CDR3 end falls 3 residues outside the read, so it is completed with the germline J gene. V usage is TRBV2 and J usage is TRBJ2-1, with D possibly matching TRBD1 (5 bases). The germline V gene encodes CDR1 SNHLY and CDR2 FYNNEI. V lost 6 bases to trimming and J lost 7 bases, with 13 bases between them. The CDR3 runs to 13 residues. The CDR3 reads CASREWGMNEQFF. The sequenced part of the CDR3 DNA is TGTGCCAGCAGGGAGTGGGGCATGAATGAG.

CDR3 bases read: TGTGCCATCAGTGAATCCGGGACTAGCGGCCCTTGGGGGACCTACGAG. As protein: CAISESGTSGPWGTYE. The complete CDR3 reads CAISESGTSGPWGTYEQYF. The rearrangement uses TRBV10-3 and TRBJ2-7; 11 bases are a match to TRBD2. The CDR3 extends 3 residues past the end of the read, so its final part is completed from the germline J gene. Germline CDR1 ENHRY, CDR2 SYGVKD. This CDR3 spans 19 amino acids. The ends lost 3 bases at V and 2 bases at J; junction bases unmatched: 15.

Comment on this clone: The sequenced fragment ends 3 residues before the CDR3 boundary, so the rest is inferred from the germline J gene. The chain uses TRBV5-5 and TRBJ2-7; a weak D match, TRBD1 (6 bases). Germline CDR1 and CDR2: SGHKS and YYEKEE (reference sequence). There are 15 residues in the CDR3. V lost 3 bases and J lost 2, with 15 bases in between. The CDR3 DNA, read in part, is TGTGCCAGCAGCTCCGGACAGCTAAATACCTACGAG. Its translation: CASSSGQLNTYE. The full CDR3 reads CASSSGQLNTYEQYF. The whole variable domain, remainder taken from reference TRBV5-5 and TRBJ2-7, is DAGVTQSPTHLIKTRGQQVTLRCSPISGHKSVSWYQQVLGQGPQFIFQYYEKEERGRGNFPDRFSARQFPNYSSELNVNALLLGDSALYLCASSSGQLNTYEQYFGPGTRLTVT.

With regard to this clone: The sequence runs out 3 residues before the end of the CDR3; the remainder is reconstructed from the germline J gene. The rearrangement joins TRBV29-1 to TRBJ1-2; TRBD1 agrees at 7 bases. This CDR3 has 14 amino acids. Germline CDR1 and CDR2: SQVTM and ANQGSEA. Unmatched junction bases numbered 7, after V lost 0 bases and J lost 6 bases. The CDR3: CSVEDQDRQDGYTF. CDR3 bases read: TGCAGCGTTGAAGATCAGGACAGGCAGGATGGC.

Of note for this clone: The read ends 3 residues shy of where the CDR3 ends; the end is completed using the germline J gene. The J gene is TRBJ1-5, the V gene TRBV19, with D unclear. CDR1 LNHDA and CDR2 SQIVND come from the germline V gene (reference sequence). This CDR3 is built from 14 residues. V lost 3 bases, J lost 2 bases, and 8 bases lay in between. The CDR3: CASSISSGNQPQHF. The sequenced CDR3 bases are TGTGCCAGTAGTATCTCTTCGGGCAATCAGCCC.